This TCR beta chain was retrieved from a study of Ad26.COV2.S vaccination and SARS-CoV-2 variants. Study results and limitations: Breadth, reportedly substantial, characterized the spike-specific CD8+ and CD4+ T cell responses after vaccination.

On this clone itself: Its matching antigen is unknown.

CDR3 length: 17 residues. Treatment noted: some 20 received Ad26.COV2.S at low or high dose, single or two shots; 5 received placebo; per-sample allocation not given. Each sample was drawn 63 days after the first injection (of vaccine or placebo). Clones were read by immunoSEQ multiplex PCR, and TCRdb kept only the in-frame ones, dropping some. This sample has some 390,000 clones, with roughly 90% found just once. The sequences come from peripheral blood, collected in a trial of Ad26.COV2.S vaccine versus placebo. The chain carries TRBV21-1 and TRBJ2-3; the table's D call of TRBD1 was not tested on the DNA. TRBV21-1 is labeled a pseudogene. This clonotype was obtained from a person between 18 and 59 years old who received the Ad26.COV2.S COVID-19 vaccine or a placebo. CDR3 protein: CASSKDRGLSRTDTQYF. Written as DNA, the CDR3 is TGTGCCAGCAGCAAAGACAGGGGGCTTTCTCGCACAGATACGCAGTATTTT.